This is a list of T cell receptor beta chains from one sample in a study of blood T cell repertoires in COVID-19. Sequencing used immunoSEQ multiplex PCR; TCRdb keeps in-frame clones, though not all of them. The sample shows approximately 130,000 clones, 80% to 85% of them seen only once. Sequenced material: PBMCs or T cells enriched from blood (not recorded which). All receptors derive from a man aged 30 to 39 who had recovered from COVID-19. Both conserved end residues are part of each CDR3. Fields, in order: J gene, V gene, D gene, clone size, CDR3 protein, CDR3 DNA. The D gene is left open where the match is weak. For some rows the clone size is stated as once, few or many, or as a class when expanded; others skip it.

j_gene: TRBJ2-3; v_gene: TRBV19; d_gene: TRBD1; abundance: .; CDR3aa: CASSTGGIDTQYF; CDR3nt: TGTGCCAGCTCGACAGGGGGTATAGATACGCAGTATTTT
j_gene: TRBJ2-1; v_gene: TRBV5-1; d_gene: .; abundance: .; CDR3aa: CASKPEGSYNEQFF; CDR3nt: TGCGCCAGCAAACCGGAGGGGTCCTACAATGAGCAGTTCTTC
j_gene: TRBJ1-6; v_gene: TRBV2; d_gene: .; abundance: .; CDR3aa: CASSEAPVRESPLHF; CDR3nt: TGTGCCAGCAGTGAAGCCCCCGTTCGAGAGTCACCCCTCCACTTT
j_gene: TRBJ2-2; v_gene: TRBV5-1; d_gene: TRBD1; abundance: .; CDR3aa: CASSLEGQGVIPGELFF; CDR3nt: TGCGCCAGCAGCTTGGAAGGACAGGGCGTTATCCCCGGGGAGCTGTTTTTT
j_gene: TRBJ2-5; v_gene: TRBV5-1; d_gene: TRBD1; abundance: .; CDR3aa: CASSLQGQLWGTQYF; CDR3nt: TGCGCCAGCAGCTTGCAGGGACAGCTCTGGGGGACCCAGTACTTC
j_gene: TRBJ2-5; v_gene: TRBV6-6; d_gene: .; abundance: few; CDR3aa: CASFHSETQYF; CDR3nt: TGTGCCAGCTTTCACTCGGAGACCCAGTACTTC
j_gene: TRBJ2-5; v_gene: TRBV7-9; d_gene: .; abundance: few; CDR3aa: CASSHIPPTTLIQETQYF; CDR3nt: TGTGCCAGCAGCCATATTCCCCCCACCACCCTAATCCAAGAGACCCAGTACTTC
j_gene: TRBJ1-4; v_gene: TRBV12-5; d_gene: .; abundance: .; CDR3aa: CASGLSQGEKLFF; CDR3nt: TGTGCTAGTGGTTTGTCTCAGGGGGAAAAACTGTTTTTT
j_gene: TRBJ1-4; v_gene: TRBV2; d_gene: .; abundance: .; CDR3aa: CASSEAGGALEKLFF; CDR3nt: TGTGCCAGCAGTGAAGCGGGGGGGGCGCTTGAAAAACTGTTTTTT
j_gene: TRBJ1-2; v_gene: TRBV2; d_gene: TRBD1; abundance: .; CDR3aa: CASSEVQGAGGGYTF; CDR3nt: TGTGCCAGCAGTGAAGTTCAGGGGGCCGGAGGTGGCTACACCTTC
j_gene: TRBJ1-1; v_gene: TRBV18; d_gene: .; abundance: .; CDR3aa: CASSPPGQYAAEAFF; CDR3nt: TGTGCCAGCTCACCACCTGGACAGTACGCCGCTGAAGCTTTCTTT
j_gene: TRBJ2-3; v_gene: TRBV3-1/TRBV3-2; d_gene: .; abundance: .; CDR3aa: CASSPHLRIFTDTQYF; CDR3nt: TGTGCCAGCAGCCCCCATTTGCGAATCTTCACAGATACGCAGTATTTT
j_gene: TRBJ2-7; v_gene: TRBV9; d_gene: .; abundance: .; CDR3aa: CASSVGQSTYEQYF; CDR3nt: TGTGCCAGCAGCGTAGGACAGTCCACCTACGAGCAGTACTTC
j_gene: TRBJ2-2; v_gene: TRBV24-1; d_gene: TRBD2; abundance: .; CDR3aa: CATGASGGTGELFF; CDR3nt: TGTGCCACCGGGGCTAGCGGGGGCACCGGGGAGCTGTTTTTT
j_gene: TRBJ1-2; v_gene: TRBV10-3; d_gene: .; abundance: .; CDR3aa: CAIRDAGVHTF; CDR3nt: TGTGCCATCAGAGACGCGGGAGTTCACACCTTC
j_gene: TRBJ2-1; v_gene: TRBV4-1; d_gene: TRBD2; abundance: .; CDR3aa: CASSQGSGRASYNEQFF; CDR3nt: TGCGCCAGCAGCCAGGGTAGCGGGAGGGCCTCCTACAATGAGCAGTTCTTC
j_gene: TRBJ1-4; v_gene: TRBV19; d_gene: .; abundance: once; CDR3aa: CASQSGTKHPENEKLFF; CDR3nt: TGTGCCAGCCAGTCGGGGACAAAGCACCCCGAGAATGAAAAACTGTTTTTT
j_gene: TRBJ1-2; v_gene: TRBV5-8; d_gene: TRBD1; abundance: .; CDR3aa: CASSGWDRRNYGYTF; CDR3nt: TGTGCCAGCAGCGGCTGGGACAGGCGAAACTATGGCTACACCTTC
j_gene: TRBJ2-6; v_gene: TRBV23-1; d_gene: TRBD1; abundance: .; CDR3aa: CASSRGTGGLEAF; CDR3nt: TGCGCCAGCAGTCGCGGGACAGGGGGCCTCGAGGCTTTC
j_gene: TRBJ1-2; v_gene: TRBV5-8; d_gene: .; abundance: .; CDR3aa: CASSFSPPGRRGYGYTF; CDR3nt: TGTGCCAGCAGCTTCTCCCCTCCGGGACGGAGGGGCTATGGCTACACCTTC
j_gene: TRBJ2-7; v_gene: TRBV29-1; d_gene: .; abundance: .; CDR3aa: CSVEKRPYEQYF; CDR3nt: TGCAGCGTTGAAAAGCGGCCATACGAGCAGTACTTC
j_gene: TRBJ2-4; v_gene: TRBV4-1; d_gene: TRBD1; abundance: few; CDR3aa: CASSQDPGQGAGKNIQYF; CDR3nt: TGCGCCAGCAGCCAAGATCCTGGACAGGGGGCGGGCAAAAACATTCAGTACTTC
j_gene: TRBJ2-5; v_gene: TRBV5-1; d_gene: TRBD1; abundance: once; CDR3aa: CASSLSDRGIRETQYF; CDR3nt: TGCGCCAGCAGCTTGAGTGACAGGGGGATACGGGAGACCCAGTACTTC
j_gene: TRBJ2-5; v_gene: TRBV3-1/TRBV3-2; d_gene: TRBD2; abundance: .; CDR3aa: CASSQGLTGTSRETQYF; CDR3nt: TGTGCCAGCAGCCAAGGTCTCACCGGGACTAGCCGGGAGACCCAGTACTTC
j_gene: TRBJ1-4; v_gene: TRBV9; d_gene: .; abundance: .; CDR3aa: CASSVGAGTTNEKLFF; CDR3nt: TGTGCCAGCAGCGTAGGGGCAGGAACAACTAATGAAAAACTGTTTTTT
j_gene: TRBJ2-7; v_gene: TRBV4-1; d_gene: TRBD2; abundance: .; CDR3aa: CASSQDTGLATLGSYEQYF; CDR3nt: TGCGCCAGCAGCCAAGATACGGGACTAGCGACGTTAGGCTCCTACGAGCAGTACTTC